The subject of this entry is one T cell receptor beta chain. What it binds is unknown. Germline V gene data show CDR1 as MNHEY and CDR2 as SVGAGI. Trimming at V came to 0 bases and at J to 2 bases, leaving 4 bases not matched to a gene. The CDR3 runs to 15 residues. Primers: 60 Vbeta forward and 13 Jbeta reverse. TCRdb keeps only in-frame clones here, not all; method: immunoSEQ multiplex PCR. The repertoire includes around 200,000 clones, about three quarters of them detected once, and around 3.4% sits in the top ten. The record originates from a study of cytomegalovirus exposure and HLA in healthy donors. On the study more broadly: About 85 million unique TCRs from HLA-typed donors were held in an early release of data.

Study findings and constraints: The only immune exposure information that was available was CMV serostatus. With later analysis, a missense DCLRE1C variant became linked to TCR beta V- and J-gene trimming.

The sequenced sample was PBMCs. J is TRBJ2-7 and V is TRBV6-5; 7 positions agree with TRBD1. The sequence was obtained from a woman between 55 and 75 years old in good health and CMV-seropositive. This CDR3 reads CASSYSGTVAYEQYF. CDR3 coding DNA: TGTGCCAGCAGTTACTCCGGGACAGTTGCCTACGAGCAGTACTTC.